A single sample gave rise to the 27 T cell receptor beta chains below, sequenced in a study of blood T cell repertoires in COVID-19. Profiled with immunoSEQ multiplex PCR; TCRdb holds only in-frame clones, not every one. The table lists 350,000 to 550,000 clones, approximately 92% of them singletons. Sequenced material: PBMCs or T cells enriched from blood (not recorded which). All receptors come from a man aged 30 to 39 who had recovered from COVID-19.

V gene TRBV10-2 combines with J gene TRBJ2-7, with D possibly TRBD2 on 6 matching bases. Germline values: CDR1 WSHSY, CDR2 SAAADI. This CDR3 has 13 residues. With 6 bases removed from V and 3 bases from J, the gap between germline ends came to 12 bases. The CDR3 DNA follows: TGCGCCAGCAGCCGGGGGTATCGCTACGAGCAGTACTTC. Its protein is CASSRGYRYEQYF.

This clone was observed once. V usage is TRBV30 and J usage is TRBJ2-3, with D uncertain. V lost 4 bases and J 7 bases, leaving 9 bases between the germline ends. There are 11 residues in the CDR3. Per germline, CDR1 GTSNPN and CDR2 SVGIG (reference sequence). This CDR3 is CAWKFSNTQYF. DNA of the CDR3: TGTGCCTGGAAGTTCTCTAATACGCAGTATTTT.

The chain joins TRBV7-9 to TRBJ2-1; D possibly corresponds to TRBD2 (5 bases). The V end was cut by 5 bases, the J end by 7 bases, with 15 bases between. Germline CDR1 is SEHNR and CDR2 is FQNEAQ (reference sequence). This CDR3 contains 14 residues. Here the CDR3 reads CASSPGAGWNEQFF. As DNA, the CDR3 is TGTGCCAGCAGCCCCGGCGCGGGTTGGAATGAGCAGTTCTTC. The full variable domain, completed using reference TRBV7-9 and TRBJ2-1, is DTGVSQNPRHKITKRGQNVTFRCDPISEHNRLYWYRQTLGQGPEFLTYFQNEAQLEKSRLLSDRFSAERPKGSFSTLEIQRTEQGDSAMYLCASSPGAGWNEQFFGPGTRLTVL.

The chain is built from TRBV7-2 and TRBJ1-6; D not resolved. Germline V gene data show CDR1 as SGHTA and CDR2 as FQGNSA. This CDR3 has 13 amino acids. Trimming cost V 6 bases and J 10 bases, with 13 bases left between them. Here the CDR3 reads CASSPYVRSPLHF. Here the CDR3 DNA reads TGTGCCAGCAGTCCCTACGTTCGATCACCCCTCCACTTT.

This chain joins TRBV25-1 and TRBJ1-6; a weak D match, TRBD1 (6 bases). This CDR3 is built from 15 residues. Trimming cost V 4 bases and J 9 bases, with 16 bases left between them. In germline, CDR1 is MGHDK, CDR2 SYGVNS. CDR3 sequence (DNA): TGTGCCAGCAGTGGAAGGGGGACACTCGGTTCACCCCTCCACTTT. Translated: CASSGRGTLGSPLHF.

The chain employs TRBV2 and TRBJ2-5; TRBD1 matches 7 bases. V trimming: 6 bases; J trimming: 1 base; junction bases outside the gene matches: 5. The CDR3 length is 14 residues. Germline lookup yields CDR1 SNHLY and CDR2 FYNNEI. As DNA, the CDR3 is TGTGCCAGCAGAGACGGGACAGCCCAAGAGACCCAGTACTTC. Amino acid sequence: CASRDGTAQETQYF.

This chain links TRBV5-4 with TRBJ2-5; the D is unclear. Between the trimmed V and J ends, which lost 7 bases and 5 bases, there was a span of 15 bases. Germline-derived CDR1 and CDR2 are SGHNT and YYREEE (reference sequence). The CDR3 loop spans 13 amino acids. The CDR3: CASASAERETQYF. The CDR3 DNA reads TGTGCCAGCGCCAGCGCCGAGAGGGAGACCCAGTACTTC.

The gene calls are TRBV2 and TRBJ1-4, with D hard to call. The CDR3 is 13 amino acids. CDR1 and CDR2 from the germline V gene are SNHLY and FYNNEI. V was pared by 7 bases and J by 5 bases, with 11 bases between. CDR3 region: CASTPNANEKLFF. CDR3 DNA sequence: TGTGCCAGCACGCCGAATGCGAATGAAAAACTGTTTTTT.

The rearrangement joins TRBV13 to TRBJ2-3; D is ambiguous. Germline CDR1 reads PRHDT; CDR2 reads FYEKMQ (reference sequence). The V end lost 4 bases, the J end lost 0 bases, and 5 bases lay between the germline ends. CDR3 length: 13 residues. This CDR3 reads CASSSSSTDTQYF. CDR3 coding DNA: TGTGCCAGCAGCTCTTCTAGCACAGATACGCAGTATTTT. Using reference TRBV13 and TRBJ2-3 for the parts outside the CDR3, the full variable domain is AAGVIQSPRHLIKEKRETATLKCYPIPRHDTVYWYQQGPGQDPQFLISFYEKMQSDKGSIPDRFSAQQFSDYHSELNMSSLELGDSALYFCASSSSSTDTQYFGPGTRLTVL.

The V gene is TRBV27, the J gene TRBJ1-2; D unresolved. Germline CDR1 and CDR2: MNHEY and SMNVEV (reference sequence). The V gene lost 7 bases and the J gene lost 4 bases, with 13 bases spanning the gap. The CDR3 contains 13 residues. The CDR3 DNA is TGTGCCAGCACTGCACGTTTGAGCTATGGCTACACCTTC. It codes for CASTARLSYGYTF.

Comment on this clone: One end of the junction is discordant with germline, which a read error may explain. The chain couples TRBV3-1 (or the pseudogene TRBV3-2) to TRBJ1-5; tentative D call: TRBD1 (5 bases). The germline gives CDR1 LGHDT, CDR2 YNNKEL (reference sequence). This CDR3 is 14 amino acids long. The CDR3 sequence: CASSPRGSYQLQHF. The CDR3 DNA reads TGTGCCAGCAGCCCGCGGGGGTCGTATCAGCTCCAGCATTTT.

The chain recombines TRBV3-1 (or the pseudogene TRBV3-2) with TRBJ2-3; 13 positions match TRBD2. Germline trimming cut 4 bases from V and 4 bases from J; bases unmatched to any gene: 2. The CDR3 covers 15 residues. Germline V gene data show CDR1 as LGHDT and CDR2 as YNNKEL (reference sequence). The CDR3 region has the DNA TGTGCCAGCAGCCGACTAGCGGGAGGTTCAGATACGCAGTATTTT. Amino acid sequence: CASSRLAGGSDTQYF.

V and J are TRBV3-1 (or the pseudogene TRBV3-2) and TRBJ1-5; TRBD1 aligns across 7 bases. Germline V CDR1 and CDR2: LGHDT, YNNKEL (reference sequence). The V and J ends lost 4 bases and 5 bases, in that order; junction bases with no gene match: 8. CDR3 length equals 15 residues. The CDR3 region has the DNA TGTGCCAGCAGCCCGCAGGGGGACCCTCATCAGCCCCAGCATTTT. It yields the protein CASSPQGDPHQPQHF.

The chain has TRBV27 and TRBJ2-3; 12 nucleotides agree with TRBD2. The germline V gene encodes CDR1 MNHEY and CDR2 SMNVEV (reference sequence). V gave up 4 bases and J gave up 5 bases; unmatched junction bases: 16. CDR3 length equals 19 residues. In DNA form, the CDR3 reads TGTGCCAGCAGTTCTCTAGCCGGGACTAGCGGGCGAGTGGTAGATACGCAGTATTTT. Translation gives CASSSLAGTSGRVVDTQYF.

This chain uses TRBV5-5 with TRBJ1-1, with 7 bases fitting TRBD1. The CDR3 totals 15 residues. Germline V gene lookup returns CDR1 SGHKS and CDR2 YYEKEE (reference sequence). The V and J ends lost 3 bases and 0 bases, in that order; junction bases with no gene match: 5. CDR3 sequence (DNA): TGTGCCAGCAGCTCAGCCGGGACAGTGAACACTGAAGCTTTCTTT. It yields the protein CASSSAGTVNTEAFF.

This chain connects TRBV5-1 to TRBJ2-1; weak D call: TRBD2 (5 bases). CDR3 length equals 16 residues. V was shortened by 4 bases and J by 7 bases, with 21 bases between the two germline ends. The V gene's germline CDR1 is SGHRS and CDR2 YFSETQ. For the CDR3, the DNA is TGCGCCAGCAGCCCCATCTCGCGTAGCGTCGGAAATGAGCAGTTCTTC. It is translated as CASSPISRSVGNEQFF.

This sequence joins TRBV3-1 (or the pseudogene TRBV3-2) and TRBJ1-1; 8 bases agree with TRBD1. V lost 5 bases and J lost 1; bases outside the gene matches: 0. The CDR3 extends over 13 amino acids. The germline V gene has CDR1 LGHDT and CDR2 YNNKEL (reference sequence). The CDR3 loop is CASSGQGNTEAFF. CDR3 coding DNA: TGTGCCAGCAGCGGACAGGGGAACACTGAAGCTTTCTTT.

As DNA, the CDR3 is TGTGCCATCAGGCCGGAGGCCGGGGAGCTGTTTTTT. It is translated as CAIRPEAGELFF. V and J are TRBV10-3 and TRBJ2-2; a weak D match, TRBD2 (5 bases). Germline values: CDR1 ENHRY, CDR2 SYGVKD. The CDR3 runs 12 residues. Trimming stripped 6 bases from V and 6 bases from J, with 8 bases between.

J is TRBJ2-3 and V is TRBV21-1; the listed D gene, TRBD2, was not tested against the DNA. TRBV21-1 is marked as a pseudogene. The CDR3 extends over 17 amino acids. CDR3 in amino acids: CASSKVLLAGPGDTQYF. For the CDR3, the DNA is TGTGCCAGCAGCAAAGTATTGCTAGCGGGGCCGGGGGATACGCAGTATTTT.

V and J are TRBV19 and TRBJ1-4, with no clear D. Germline V gene lookup returns CDR1 LNHDA and CDR2 SQIVND (reference sequence). Deletions cut 5 bases from V and 2 bases from J, with 9 bases between. The CDR3 is 14 amino acids. CDR3 residues: CASSSAGTNEKLFF. The DNA of the CDR3 is TGTGCCAGTAGTTCGGCGGGTACTAATGAAAAACTGTTTTTT.

This chain uses TRBV28 with TRBJ1-5; D might be TRBD1 (5 bases). Germline CDR1 and CDR2: MDHEN and SYDVKM. This CDR3 region has 18 residues. The V and J ends lost 5 bases and 1 base respectively, with 21 bases between them. CDR3 nucleotides: TGTGCCAGCAGTCTCACCGCTCTACGAGACAGAAGCAATCAGCCCCAGCATTTT. Translation gives CASSLTALRDRSNQPQHF.

The chain's CDR3 is CAILREGYGYTF. Written as DNA, the CDR3 is TGTGCCATTCTTCGGGAGGGCTATGGCTACACCTTC. The V call is TRBV10-3, the J call TRBJ1-2; D gene ambiguous. V lost 9 bases to trimming and J lost 4 bases, with 12 bases between them. Germline lookup yields CDR1 ENHRY and CDR2 SYGVKD. CDR3 length equals 12 residues.

V usage is TRBV30 and J usage is TRBJ1-2, with D perhaps TRBD1 (5 bases). The CDR3 length is 14 residues. Germline V gene data show CDR1 as GTSNPN and CDR2 as SVGIG (reference sequence). The germline V and J ends were trimmed by 5 bases and 2 bases, with 15 bases remaining between them. CDR3 sequence reads: CAWSRYRQNYGYTF. CDR3 bases: TGTGCCTGGTCTCGATATCGACAGAACTATGGCTACACCTTC.

The J gene is TRBJ2-7, the V gene TRBV9; D may be TRBD2 (6 bases). The CDR3 extends over 15 amino acids. V lost 0 bases and J 2 bases, leaving 12 bases between the germline ends. Germline values: CDR1 SGDLS, CDR2 YYNGEE. This CDR3 is CASSVGGGVPYEQYF. CDR3 nucleotides: TGTGCCAGCAGCGTAGGAGGAGGGGTCCCCTACGAGCAGTACTTC. Based on the CDR3 plus reference TRBV9 and TRBJ2-7, the full variable domain is DSGVTQTPKHLITATGQRVTLRCSPRSGDLSVYWYQQSLDQGLQFLIQYYNGEERAKGNILERFSAQQFPDLHSELNLSSLELGDSALYFCASSVGGGVPYEQYFGPGTRLTVT.

The chain combines TRBV11-2 with TRBJ2-3, with D perhaps matching TRBD1 (6 bases). The CDR3 length is 14 residues. Looked up from germline, CDR1 is SGHAT and CDR2 is FQNNGV. V gave up 5 bases and J gave up 2 bases, with 11 bases separating them. The CDR3 DNA reads as TGTGCCAGCAGCCAAACAGGGACCACAGATACGCAGTATTTT. Its translation: CASSQTGTTDTQYF.

The chain is built from TRBV6-1 and TRBJ2-7, with TRBD1 as a possible D gene (5 bases). The CDR3 contains 13 residues. Germline-derived CDR1 and CDR2 are MNHNS and SASEGT. V lost 2 bases and J 3 bases, leaving 8 bases between the germline ends. The CDR3 sequence: CASSESTVYEQYF. The CDR3 DNA sequence: TGTGCCAGCAGTGAATCGACAGTCTACGAGCAGTACTTC.

The V gene is TRBV12-5, the J gene TRBJ2-7; D is ambiguous. Germline CDR1 is LGHNT and CDR2 is FRNRAP. The CDR3 has 13 residues. Trimming stripped 1 base from V and 4 bases from J, with 8 bases between. As DNA, the CDR3 is TGTGCTAGTGGTTTGGAAACAGTTTACGAGCAGTACTTC. Its translation: CASGLETVYEQYF.